What follows are 3 T cell receptor beta chains derived from one specimen sequenced in a study of blood T cell repertoires in COVID-19. The table came from immunoSEQ multiplex PCR; TCRdb's copy has only in-frame clones and leaves some out. The repertoire includes more than 150,000 clones, roughly 86% of them detected once, and around 3% sits in the top ten. The specimen was peripheral blood. Receptors originate from a man between 35 and 55 years old with active or convalescent COVID-19.

The chain carries TRBV5-1 and TRBJ2-7; perhaps TRBD1 as D (5 bases). This CDR3 has 14 amino acids. Per the germline V gene, CDR1 is SGHRS and CDR2 is YFSETQ. The V end lost 5 bases, the J end lost 1 base, and 13 bases lay between the germline ends. CDR3 loop: CASSPRQGSYEQYF. Here the CDR3 DNA reads TGCGCCAGCAGTCCTCGCCAGGGATCCTACGAGCAGTACTTC.

This clone was seen once. The V and J genes are TRBV29-1 and TRBJ2-5; TRBD2 agrees at 8 bases. V dropped 1 base and J dropped 2; count of bases not matched to a gene: 6. Germline CDR1 SQVTM, CDR2 ANQGSEA. The CDR3 is made up of 15 amino acids. The CDR3 DNA reads as TGCAGCGTTGAAGCGGGGGGGGCCGGGCAAGAGACCCAGTACTTC. It is translated as CSVEAGGAGQETQYF.

This chain uses TRBV4-1 with TRBJ2-5, with D maybe TRBD1 (5 bases). V was pared by 2 bases and J by 1 base, with 11 bases between. CDR3 size: 15 residues. Germline values: CDR1 MGHRA, CDR2 YSYEKL. CDR3: CASSQTGWGQETQYF. The DNA of the CDR3 is TGCGCCAGCAGCCAAACAGGTTGGGGCCAAGAGACCCAGTACTTC.